This TCR beta chain was captured by sequencing in a study of T cell responses to AZD1222 COVID-19 vaccine. Some clones are missing from TCRdb's copy, which holds only in-frame ones; the method was immunoSEQ multiplex PCR. The table has more than 140,000 clones, roughly 93% seen once. The CDR3 runs to 16 residues. Germline V gives CDR1 LGHNA, CDR2 YNFKEQ. V was pared by 4 bases and J by 4 bases, with 12 bases of the junction left unmatched. This material consisted of peripheral blood, taken on day 0 of MenACWY control vaccination. The chain recombines TRBV4-2 with TRBJ1-1; 7 bases match TRBD1. This TCR was recovered from an adult in good health. CDR3 in DNA: TGTGCCAGCAGCCGAGAAGGGGGCAATGTAGGCACTGAAGCTTTCTTT. It is translated as CASSREGGNVGTEAFF.